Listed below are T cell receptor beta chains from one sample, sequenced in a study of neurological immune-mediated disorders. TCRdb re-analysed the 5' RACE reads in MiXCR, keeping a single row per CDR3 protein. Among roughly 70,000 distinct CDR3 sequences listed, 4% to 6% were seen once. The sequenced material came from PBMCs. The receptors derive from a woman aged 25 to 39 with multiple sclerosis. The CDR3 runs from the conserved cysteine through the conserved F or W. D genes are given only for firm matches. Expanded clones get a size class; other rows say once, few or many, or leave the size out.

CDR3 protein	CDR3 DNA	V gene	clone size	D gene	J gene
CASSFQGGANVLTF	TGTGCCAGCAGTTTCCAGGGTGGGGCCAACGTCCTGACTTTC	TRBV28	many	NA	TRBJ2-6
CSVDRPGLAGVDTQYF	TGCAGCGTTGATCGGCCAGGACTAGCGGGGGTAGATACGCAGTATTTT	TRBV29-1	many	TRBD2	TRBJ2-3
CASSVTGRYEKLFF	TGTGCCAGCAGCGTGACAGGGCGGTATGAAAAACTGTTTTTT	TRBV5-4	NA	TRBD1	TRBJ1-4
CASSFGLTDREAFF	TGTGCCAGCAGTTTTGGGTTAACTGATCGTGAAGCTTTCTTT	TRBV12-3/TRBV12-4	many	NA	TRBJ1-1
CASSLNRDRYEQYF	TGCGCCAGCAGCTTGAACCGGGACCGCTACGAGCAGTACTTC	TRBV5-1	NA	NA	TRBJ2-7
CASSEKGGYGYTF	TGTGCCAGCAGTGAGAAGGGGGGGTATGGCTACACCTTC	TRBV2	many	NA	TRBJ1-2
CASSPLPTPNTEAFF	TGCGCCAGCAGCCCCCTCCCTACACCGAACACTGAAGCTTTCTTT	TRBV5-1	many	NA	TRBJ1-1
CSATRPGGAGIRAKNIQYF	TGCAGTGCTACAAGGCCTGGGGGCGCCGGGATAAGAGCCAAAAACATTCAGTACTTC	TRBV20-1	NA	NA	TRBJ2-4
CSVGQGAYEQYF	TGCAGCGTTGGCCAGGGGGCCTACGAGCAGTACTTC	TRBV29-1	many	TRBD1	TRBJ2-7
CASSLMAGTSTDTQYF	TGTGCCAGCAGCTTAATGGCGGGGACTAGCACAGATACGCAGTATTTT	TRBV7-2	many	NA	TRBJ2-3
CASSYHSGNTIYF	TGTGCCAGCAGCTACCACTCTGGAAACACCATATATTTT	TRBV7-8	many	NA	TRBJ1-3
CASSTSGETYTDTQYF	TGTGCCAGCAGCACCTCGGGGGAAACCTACACAGATACGCAGTATTTT	TRBV7-8	many	NA	TRBJ2-3
CSARGPPTGELFF	TGCAGTGCTAGGGGGCCTCCCACCGGGGAGCTGTTTTTT	TRBV20-1	NA	NA	TRBJ2-2
CASSLQGRSRQPQHF	TGTGCCAGCAGTTTGCAGGGAAGGTCGAGGCAGCCCCAGCATTTT	TRBV28	many	NA	TRBJ1-5
CASRLGPDTQYF	TGTGCCAGCAGGTTAGGTCCAGATACGCAGTATTTT	TRBV5-4	many	NA	TRBJ2-3
CASSIAGQSTDTQYF	TGCGCCAGCAGCATAGCGGGGCAAAGTACAGATACGCAGTATTTT	TRBV5-1	NA	TRBD2	TRBJ2-3
CASRTSGEYGYTF	TGTGCCAGCAGGACCTCAGGGGAGTATGGCTACACCTTC	TRBV2	many	NA	TRBJ1-2
CASSLGQGGRTEAFF	TGCGCCAGCAGCTTGGGACAGGGAGGGCGCACTGAAGCTTTCTTT	TRBV5-1	few	TRBD1	TRBJ1-1
CASSPNRDSPYGYTF	TGTGCCAGCAGCCCAAACCGGGACAGCCCCTATGGCTACACCTTC	TRBV27	many	TRBD1	TRBJ1-2
CASSFGGSPYNEQFF	TGTGCCAGCAGTTTTGGGGGCTCCCCCTACAATGAGCAGTTCTTC	TRBV12-3/TRBV12-4	many	NA	TRBJ2-1
CSARDLGRGPAFF	TGCAGTGCTAGAGATCTAGGAAGGGGTCCGGCTTTCTTT	TRBV20-1	many	NA	TRBJ1-1
CASSSGTSGGSTDTQYF	TGTGCCAGCAGCTCCGGGACTAGCGGGGGGAGCACAGATACGCAGTATTTT	TRBV7-6	NA	TRBD2	TRBJ2-3
CASSQGRQGRQPQHF	TGTGCCAGCAGCCAGGGTAGACAGGGTAGACAGCCCCAGCATTTT	TRBV3-1	NA	TRBD1	TRBJ1-5
CASSYSTSLAGGTSTDTQYF	TGTGCCAGCAGTTACTCGACATCACTAGCGGGGGGGACTTCCACAGATACGCAGTATTTT	TRBV6-5	NA	TRBD2	TRBJ2-3
CASRSTGQGYNEQFF	TGCGCCAGCCGCTCAACCGGTCAGGGGTACAATGAGCAGTTCTTC	TRBV5-1	many	NA	TRBJ2-1
CASRRDRGYEQYF	TGTGCCAGCAGACGGGACAGGGGATACGAGCAGTACTTC	TRBV25-1	NA	TRBD1	TRBJ2-7
CASSLHGGAYEQYF	TGTGCCAGCAGCTTACATGGGGGAGCCTACGAGCAGTACTTC	TRBV7-3	many	NA	TRBJ2-7
CSAPSAPSYEQYF	TGCAGTGCTCCGTCGGCTCCCAGCTACGAGCAGTACTTC	TRBV20-1	many	NA	TRBJ2-7
CASSRWEGPGDEQYF	TGCGCCAGCAGCCGATGGGAGGGACCGGGGGACGAGCAGTACTTC	TRBV5-1	NA	TRBD2	TRBJ2-7
CASGMLGRTNYGYTF	TGCGCCAGTGGTATGCTGGGAAGGACCAACTATGGCTACACCTTC	TRBV10-2	NA	NA	TRBJ1-2
CASSKGPSYEQYF	TGTGCCAGCTCAAAGGGGCCGTCCTACGAGCAGTACTTC	TRBV7-2	many	NA	TRBJ2-7
CASSLDAGAFYNEQFF	TGTGCCAGCAGCTTGGACGCGGGGGCGTTTTACAATGAGCAGTTCTTC	TRBV5-6	few	NA	TRBJ2-1
CASGTGAGSPLNF	TGTGCCAGTGGGACAGGGGCCGGTTCACCCCTCAACTTT	TRBV6-1	NA	TRBD1	TRBJ1-6
CASSSSGTPYGYTF	TGTGCCAGCAGCTCATCAGGGACCCCCTATGGCTACACCTTC	TRBV27	many	NA	TRBJ1-2
CATQRGGQVGELFF	TGTGCCACCCAGCGGGGGGGCCAAGTCGGGGAGCTGTTTTTT	TRBV10-3	many	TRBD2	TRBJ2-2
CAISESRSYNEQFF	TGTGCCATCAGTGAGTCGCGGAGTTACAATGAGCAGTTCTTC	TRBV10-3	many	NA	TRBJ2-1
CASSLSGQGGEQYF	TGTGCCAGCAGTTTATCTGGACAGGGTGGCGAGCAGTACTTC	TRBV27	few	TRBD1	TRBJ2-7
CASSLGLAGGQETQYF	TGTGCTAGCAGCTTAGGACTAGCGGGGGGGCAAGAGACCCAGTACTTC	TRBV7-7	many	TRBD2	TRBJ2-5
CSARDLIQYNEQFF	TGCAGTGCTAGAGATCTCATACAGTACAATGAGCAGTTCTTC	TRBV20-1	many	NA	TRBJ2-1
CASSLDSGGEKLFF	TGTGCCAGCAGCCTTGACAGCGGGGGTGAAAAACTGTTTTTT	TRBV2	many	NA	TRBJ1-4
CASSPSGGGVFADTQYF	TGTGCCAGCAGCCCTAGCGGGGGGGGGGTCTTCGCAGATACGCAGTATTTT	TRBV7-2	many	TRBD2	TRBJ2-3
CASITGLNTLQETQYF	TGTGCCAGCATCACTGGACTAAACACCCTTCAAGAGACCCAGTACTTC	TRBV28	many	NA	TRBJ2-5
CASSLDGSGRYEQYF	TGTGCCAGCAGTTTAGATGGTAGCGGGCGATACGAGCAGTACTTC	TRBV12-3/TRBV12-4	few	TRBD2	TRBJ2-7